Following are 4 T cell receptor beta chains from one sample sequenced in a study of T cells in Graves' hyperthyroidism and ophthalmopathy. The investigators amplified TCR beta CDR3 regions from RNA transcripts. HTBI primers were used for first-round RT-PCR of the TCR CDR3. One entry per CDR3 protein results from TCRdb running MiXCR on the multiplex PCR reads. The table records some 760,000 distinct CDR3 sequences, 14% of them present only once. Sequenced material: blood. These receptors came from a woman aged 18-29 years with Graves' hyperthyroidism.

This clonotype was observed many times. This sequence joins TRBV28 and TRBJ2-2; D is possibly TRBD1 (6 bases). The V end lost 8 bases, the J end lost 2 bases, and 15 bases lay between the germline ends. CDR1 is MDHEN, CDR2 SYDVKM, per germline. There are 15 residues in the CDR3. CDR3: CASFLTGTNTGELFF. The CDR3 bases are TGTGCCAGCTTCTTAACAGGGACCAACACCGGGGAGCTGTTTTTT.

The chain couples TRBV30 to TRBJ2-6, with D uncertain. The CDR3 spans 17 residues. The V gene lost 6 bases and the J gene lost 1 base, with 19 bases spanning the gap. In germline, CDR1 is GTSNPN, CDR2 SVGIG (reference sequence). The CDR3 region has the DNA TGTGCCTGCCCAAGCCGGACCGTGGTTTCTGGGGCCAACGTCCTGACTTTC. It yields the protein CACPSRTVVSGANVLTF.

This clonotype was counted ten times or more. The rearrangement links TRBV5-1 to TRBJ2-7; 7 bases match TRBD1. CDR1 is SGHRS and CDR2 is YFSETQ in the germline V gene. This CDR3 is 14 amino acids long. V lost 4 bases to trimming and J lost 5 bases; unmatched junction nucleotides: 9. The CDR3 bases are TGCGCCAGCAGCCCTGGGACAGCGAAGGACGAGCAGTACTTC. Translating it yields CASSPGTAKDEQYF.

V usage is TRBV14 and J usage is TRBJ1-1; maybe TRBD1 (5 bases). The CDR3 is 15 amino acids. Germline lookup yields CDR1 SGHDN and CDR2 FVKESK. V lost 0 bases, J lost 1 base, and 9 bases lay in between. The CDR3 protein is CASSQDWGRNTEAFF. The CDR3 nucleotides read TGTGCCAGCAGCCAAGATTGGGGGAGGAACACTGAAGCTTTCTTT.